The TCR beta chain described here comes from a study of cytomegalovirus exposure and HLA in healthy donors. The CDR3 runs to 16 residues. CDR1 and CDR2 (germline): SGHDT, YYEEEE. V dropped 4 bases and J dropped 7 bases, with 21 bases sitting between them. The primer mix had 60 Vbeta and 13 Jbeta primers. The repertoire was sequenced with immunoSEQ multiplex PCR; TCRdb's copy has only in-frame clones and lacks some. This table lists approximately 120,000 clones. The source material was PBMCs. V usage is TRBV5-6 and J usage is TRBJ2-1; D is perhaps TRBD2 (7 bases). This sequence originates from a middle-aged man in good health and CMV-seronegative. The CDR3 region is CASSPVGRGEMNEQFF. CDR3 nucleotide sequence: TGTGCCAGCAGCCCGGTGGGGAGGGGGGAGATGAATGAGCAGTTCTTC.